What follows are 9 T cell receptor beta chains derived from one specimen sequenced in a study of early T cells in non-severe SARS-CoV-2 infection. TCRdb reprocessed the 5' RACE reads with MiXCR, giving one entry per CDR3 protein. The profile shows 65,000 to 75,000 distinct CDR3 sequences, more than 9% of them singletons. The source material was whole blood. These receptors all come from an adult who was a healthcare worker with PCR-confirmed SARS-CoV-2 infection or an uninfected control (not recorded which).

This clonotype was counted at least ten times. The chain combines TRBV7-8 with TRBJ2-3; 9 nucleotides align to TRBD1. The CDR3 runs 16 residues. CDR1 and CDR2 from the germline V gene are SGHVS and FQNEAQ. Losses at the gene ends were 2 bases for V and 3 bases for J; bases not matched to a gene: 6. The CDR3 loop reads CASSLIYRGRTDTQYF. CDR3 in DNA: TGTGCCAGCAGCTTAATCTACAGGGGGCGGACAGATACGCAGTATTTT.

This clonotype was seen ten or more times. The chain carries TRBV7-9 and TRBJ1-6, with 9 bases identical to TRBD1. Germline V lookup: CDR1 SEHNR, CDR2 FQNEAQ (reference sequence). Trimming removed 4 bases from V and 9 bases from J; junction bases left unmatched: 7. The CDR3 runs 15 residues. The CDR3 sequence: CASSYWTGEGSPLHF. CDR3 coding DNA: TGTGCCAGCAGCTACTGGACAGGGGAGGGTTCACCCCTCCACTTT.

Only a few counts were recorded for this clonotype. The chain couples TRBV7-2 to TRBJ1-2; D is undetermined. In germline, CDR1 is SGHTA, CDR2 FQGNSA. Trimming left V 5 bases short and J 2 bases short, with 18 bases between. This CDR3 contains 16 residues. The CDR3 spells CASSLQLSTGNYGYTF. CDR3 DNA sequence: TGTGCCAGCAGCCTCCAGCTTAGTACGGGAAACTATGGCTACACCTTC.

This clonotype was found many times. The CDR3 DNA reads as TGTGCCAGCAGCCCGAGGGACAGGGGGAACTATGGCTACACCTTC. Its protein product is CASSPRDRGNYGYTF. This sequence joins TRBV3-1 and TRBJ1-2; 11 positions match TRBD1. Losses at the gene ends were 4 bases for V and 2 bases for J; bases not matched to a gene: 3. The CDR3 length is 15 residues. Germline V gene lookup returns CDR1 LGHDT and CDR2 YNNKEL (reference sequence).

This CDR3 is CASSTPPLEQFF. The DNA for the CDR3 is TGTGCCAGCAGCACCCCCCCACTAGAGCAGTTCTTC. V and J are TRBV7-2 and TRBJ2-1, with D hard to call. With 5 bases removed from V and 10 bases from J, the gap between germline ends came to 12 bases. The CDR3 spans 12 residues. The germline gives CDR1 SGHTA, CDR2 FQGNSA. Based on the CDR3 plus reference TRBV7-2 and TRBJ2-1, the full variable domain is GAGVSQSPSNKVTEKGKDVELRCDPISGHTALYWYRQSLGQGLEFLIYFQGNSAPDKSGLPSDRFSAERTGGSVSTLTIQRTQQEDSAVYLCASSTPPLEQFFGPGTRLTVL.

This clonotype was counted a few times. The chain couples TRBV7-6 to TRBJ2-7; D gene unclear. Trimming shortened V by 6 bases and J by 3 bases, and 18 bases separated the two germline ends. The CDR3 length is 15 residues. The germline gives CDR1 SGHVS, CDR2 FNYEAQ. CDR3 DNA: TGTGCCAGCAGTGCCCTAGGCGATCCCGGCTACGAGCAGTACTTC. Amino acid sequence: CASSALGDPGYEQYF.

This clonotype turned up a few times. This sequence joins TRBV7-9 and TRBJ2-7; D is ambiguous. Germline-derived CDR1 and CDR2 are SEHNR and FQNEAQ (reference sequence). There are 14 residues in the CDR3. Trimming removed 0 bases from V and 4 bases from J, with 10 bases in between. The CDR3 sequence: CASSLARRGYEQYF. The DNA for the CDR3 is TGTGCCAGCAGCTTAGCGAGGAGAGGATACGAGCAGTACTTC.

The J gene is TRBJ2-5, the V gene TRBV7-6; D gene uncertain. CDR3 size: 14 residues. Germline values: CDR1 SGHVS, CDR2 FNYEAQ. V dropped 2 bases and J dropped 1 base, with 8 bases sitting between them. CDR3 sequence: CASSLKNSQETQYF. The DNA for the CDR3 is TGTGCCAGCAGCTTAAAGAACAGCCAAGAGACCCAGTACTTC. Variable domain in full (rest from reference TRBV7-6 and TRBJ2-5): GAGVSQSPRYKVTKRGQDVALRCDPISGHVSLYWYRQALGQGPEFLTYFNYEAQQDKSGLPNDRFSAERPEGSISTLTIQRTEQRDSAMYRCASSLKNSQETQYFGPGTRLLVL.

The V and J genes are TRBV27 and TRBJ1-5; D ambiguous. Germline V lookup: CDR1 MNHEY, CDR2 SMNVEV (reference sequence). This CDR3 has 12 amino acids. Trimming shortened V by 5 bases and J by 0 bases, and 2 bases separated the two germline ends. The CDR3 here is CASSHSNQPQHF. The DNA for the CDR3 is TGTGCCAGCAGTCATAGCAATCAGCCCCAGCATTTT.